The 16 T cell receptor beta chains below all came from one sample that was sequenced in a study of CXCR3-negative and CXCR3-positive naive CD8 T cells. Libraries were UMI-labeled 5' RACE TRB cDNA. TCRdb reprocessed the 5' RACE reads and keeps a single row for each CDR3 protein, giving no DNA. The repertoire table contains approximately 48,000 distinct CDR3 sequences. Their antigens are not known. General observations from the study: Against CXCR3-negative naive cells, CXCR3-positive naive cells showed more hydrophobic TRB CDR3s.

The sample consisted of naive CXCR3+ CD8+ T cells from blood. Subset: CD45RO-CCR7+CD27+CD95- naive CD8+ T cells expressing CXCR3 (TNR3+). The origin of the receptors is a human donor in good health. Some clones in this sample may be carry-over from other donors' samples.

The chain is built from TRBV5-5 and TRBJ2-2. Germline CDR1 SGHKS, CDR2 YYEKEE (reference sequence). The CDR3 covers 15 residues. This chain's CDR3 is CASSLVGVNTGELFF.

The CDR3 here is CASSYPGDYEQYF. V and J are TRBV6-2 or TRBV6-3 and TRBJ2-7. Germline CDR1 is MNHEY and CDR2 is SVGEGT. The CDR3 is 13 amino acids.

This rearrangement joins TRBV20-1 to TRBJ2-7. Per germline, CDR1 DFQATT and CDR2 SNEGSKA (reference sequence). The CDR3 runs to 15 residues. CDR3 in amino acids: CSARDLLAGSYEQYF.

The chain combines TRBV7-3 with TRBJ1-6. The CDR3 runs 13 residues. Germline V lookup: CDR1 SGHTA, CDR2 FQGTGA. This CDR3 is CASSLTGNSPLHF.

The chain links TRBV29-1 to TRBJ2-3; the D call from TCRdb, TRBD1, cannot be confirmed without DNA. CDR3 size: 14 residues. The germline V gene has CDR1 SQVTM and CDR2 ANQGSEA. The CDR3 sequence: CSVEPTGHADTQYF.

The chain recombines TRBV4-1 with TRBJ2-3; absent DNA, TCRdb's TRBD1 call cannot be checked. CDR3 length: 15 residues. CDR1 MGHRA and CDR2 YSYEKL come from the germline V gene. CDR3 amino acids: CASSRTGSFTDTQYF.

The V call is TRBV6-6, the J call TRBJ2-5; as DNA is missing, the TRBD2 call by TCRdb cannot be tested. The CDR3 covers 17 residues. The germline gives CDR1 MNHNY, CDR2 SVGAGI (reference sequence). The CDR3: CASSYWASGGRGETQYF.

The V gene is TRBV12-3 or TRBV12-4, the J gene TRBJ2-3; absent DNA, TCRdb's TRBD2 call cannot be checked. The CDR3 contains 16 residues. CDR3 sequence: CASSPTSGSNTDTQYF.

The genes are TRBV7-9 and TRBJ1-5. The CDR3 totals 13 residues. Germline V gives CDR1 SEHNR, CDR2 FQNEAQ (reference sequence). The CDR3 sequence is CASSLWANQPQHF.

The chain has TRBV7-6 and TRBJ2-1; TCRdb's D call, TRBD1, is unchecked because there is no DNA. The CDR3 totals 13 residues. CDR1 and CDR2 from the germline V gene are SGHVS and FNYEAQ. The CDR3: CASSLGPANEQFF.

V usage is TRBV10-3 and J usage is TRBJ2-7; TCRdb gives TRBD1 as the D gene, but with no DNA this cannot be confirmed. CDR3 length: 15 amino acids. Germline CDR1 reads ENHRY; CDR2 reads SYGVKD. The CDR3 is CAISDTGTGVHEQYF.

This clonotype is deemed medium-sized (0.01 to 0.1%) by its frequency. CDR3: CASSLTHRAYNEQFF. The V and J genes are TRBV5-8 and TRBJ2-1; TCRdb selects TRBD1, and the lack of DNA leaves this call unchecked. The CDR3 is 15 amino acids. Germline V gives CDR1 SGHTS, CDR2 YDEGEE.

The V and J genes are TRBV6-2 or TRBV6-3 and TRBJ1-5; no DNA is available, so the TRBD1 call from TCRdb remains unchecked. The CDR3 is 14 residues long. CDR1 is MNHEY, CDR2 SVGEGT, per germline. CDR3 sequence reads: CASSYSVTVQPQHF.

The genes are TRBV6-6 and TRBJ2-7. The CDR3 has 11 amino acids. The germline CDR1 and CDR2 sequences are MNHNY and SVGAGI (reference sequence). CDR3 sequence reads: CASSYYYEQYF.

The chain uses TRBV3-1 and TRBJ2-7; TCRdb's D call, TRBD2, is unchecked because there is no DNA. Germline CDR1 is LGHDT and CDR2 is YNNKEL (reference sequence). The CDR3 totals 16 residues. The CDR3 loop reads CASSQGVMGLTYEQYF.

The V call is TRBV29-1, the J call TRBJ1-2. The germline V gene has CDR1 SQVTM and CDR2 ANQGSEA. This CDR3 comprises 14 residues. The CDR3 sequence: CSVAPEGANYGYTF. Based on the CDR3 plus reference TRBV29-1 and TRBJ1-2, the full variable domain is SAVISQKPSRDICQRGTSLTIQCQVDSQVTMMFWYRQQPGQSLTLIATANQGSEATYESGFVIDKFPISRPNLTFSTLTVSNMSPEDSSIYLCSVAPEGANYGYTFGSGTRLTVV.